What follows describes a single T cell receptor (beta chain). Participants' own reports of clinical history determined their cohort assignment. Germline V lookup: CDR1 SGHAT, CDR2 FQNNGV. Trimming shortened V by 3 bases and J by 2 bases, and 7 bases separated the two germline ends. This CDR3 is built from 14 residues. This sample is part of a study of blood T cell repertoires in COVID-19. On the study more broadly: Donors in the United States, Italy and Spain gave samples during acute or convalescent COVID-19. PBMCs, B-cell-depleted T cells, or T cells were the source of the cDNA or gDNA that made up the material.

As handled by the study authors: The authors estimated nucleated cell counts from reference gene primer amplification. Here immunoSEQ multiplex PCR was the method, and the copy in TCRdb shows in-frame clones only, minus some. V and J calls and clone size are as listed in that table; D and trimming were resolved from the DNA. The repertoire holds roughly 220,000 clones, with around 88% as singletons. V gene TRBV11-2 combines with J gene TRBJ1-4, with TRBD1 as a possible D gene (5 bases). The TCR sequence derives from a woman aged 45-65 years with acute COVID-19. The material sequenced was PBMCs or T cells enriched from blood (not recorded which). This chain's CDR3 is CASSLGLTNEKLFF. In nucleotides, the CDR3 is TGTGCCAGCAGCTTGGGGCTCACTAATGAAAAACTGTTTTTT.